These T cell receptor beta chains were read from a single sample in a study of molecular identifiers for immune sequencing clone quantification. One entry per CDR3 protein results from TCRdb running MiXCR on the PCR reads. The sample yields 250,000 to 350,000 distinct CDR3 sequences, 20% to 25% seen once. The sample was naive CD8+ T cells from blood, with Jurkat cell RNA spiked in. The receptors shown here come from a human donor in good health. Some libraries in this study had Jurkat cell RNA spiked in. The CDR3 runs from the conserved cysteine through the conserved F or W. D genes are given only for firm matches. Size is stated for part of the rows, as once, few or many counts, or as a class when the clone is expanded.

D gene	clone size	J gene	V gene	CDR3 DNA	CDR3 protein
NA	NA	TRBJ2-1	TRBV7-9	TGTGTCAGCAGCTCCAACAGGAGAACCTCCTACAATGAGCAGTTCTTC	CVSSSNRRTSYNEQFF
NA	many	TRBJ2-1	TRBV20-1	TGCAGTGCTCATCTAGACAATGAGCAGTTCTTC	CSAHLDNEQFF
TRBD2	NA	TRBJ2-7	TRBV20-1	TGCAGTGCTCTAGCGGTCATCTCCTGCGAGCAGTACTTC	CSALAVISCEQYF
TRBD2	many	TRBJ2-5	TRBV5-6	TGTGCCAGCAGCTTCCTACTAGCGCCCCAAGAGACCCAGTACTTC	CASSFLLAPQETQYF
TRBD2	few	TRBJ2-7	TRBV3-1	TGTGCCAGCAGCCAAGTTCTAGCGGGAGGGCCCTGCGAGCAGTACTTC	CASSQVLAGGPCEQYF
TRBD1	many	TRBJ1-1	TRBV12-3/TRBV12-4	TGTGCCAGCAGTTTACACAGGGGGCTCGGTAACACTGAAGCTTTCTTT	CASSLHRGLGNTEAFF
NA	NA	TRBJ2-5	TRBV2	TGTGCCAGCAGACAGATCCAAGAGACCCAGTACTTC	CASRQIQETQYF
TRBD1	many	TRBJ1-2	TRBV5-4	TGTGCCAGCAGCTTAGACAGGGCCCATGGCTACACCTTC	CASSLDRAHGYTF
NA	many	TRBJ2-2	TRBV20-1	TGCAGTGCTAGTAACGGGTACACCGGGGAGCTGTTTTTT	CSASNGYTGELFF
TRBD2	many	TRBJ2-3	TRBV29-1	TGCAGCGCTGGGACTAGCGGACCCACAGATACGCAGTATTTT	CSAGTSGPTDTQYF
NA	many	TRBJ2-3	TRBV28	TGTGCCGCGATAAGGGGAGATACGCAGTATTTT	CAAIRGDTQYF
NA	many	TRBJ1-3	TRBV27	TGTGCCAGCAGTTTGGCAGGGGATAGAGACACCATATATTTT	CASSLAGDRDTIYF
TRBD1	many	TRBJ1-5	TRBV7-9	TGTGCCAGCAGCCCGGGACAGGGGGTCGATCAGCCCCAGCATTTT	CASSPGQGVDQPQHF
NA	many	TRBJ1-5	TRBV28	TGTGCCAGCAGTTGGCGGTTGGGCAATCAGCCCCAGCATTTT	CASSWRLGNQPQHF
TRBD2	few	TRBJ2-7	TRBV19	TGTGCCACCAAGCCCGCTAGCGGGAGCTACGAGCAGTACTTC	CATKPASGSYEQYF
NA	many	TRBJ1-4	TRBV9	TGTGCCAGCAGCTGGCGTGGGGGTCCTAATGAAAAACTGTTTTTT	CASSWRGGPNEKLFF